This passage covers 17 T cell receptor beta chains from one sample sequenced in a study of shared clonotypes between healthy human individuals. Here immunoSEQ multiplex PCR was the method, and the copy in TCRdb shows in-frame clones only, minus some. This repertoire shows a few million clones, 80% to 95% found once; its top ten account for approximately 0.4%. Sequencing was done on a sample of naive CD4+ T cells from PBMCs. Subset defined: CD45RA+ positively selected. The source is a man younger than 35 in good health. Some clones in this sample may be carry-over from other donors' samples.

The chain links TRBV27 to TRBJ2-1; TRBD2 matches 12 bases. CDR1 is MNHEY and CDR2 is SMNVEV in the germline V gene (reference sequence). CDR3 length equals 15 residues. V shed 7 bases and J 10 bases; nucleotides not matched to a gene: 11. The CDR3 protein is CASKSLAGGPKEQFF. CDR3 in DNA: TGTGCCAGCAAGTCTCTAGCGGGAGGGCCGAAGGAGCAGTTCTTC.

The chain uses TRBV5-1 and TRBJ1-2; D remains ambiguous. Germline lookup yields CDR1 SGHRS and CDR2 YFSETQ. The CDR3 length is 14 residues. V lost 0 bases to trimming and J lost 1 base, with 7 bases between them. Here the CDR3 reads CASSLGQVNYGYTF. The CDR3 DNA sequence: TGCGCCAGCAGCTTGGGGCAGGTTAACTATGGCTACACCTTC.

Concerning this clone: This CDR3 is also generated by other DNA sequences in the sample. The chain employs TRBV18 and TRBJ1-2, with 7 bases identical to TRBD1. CDR1 KGHSH and CDR2 LQKENI come from the germline V gene. The CDR3 is 14 residues long. Trimming removed 3 bases from V and 3 bases from J; junction bases left unmatched: 4. This CDR3 is CASSPSQGDYGYTF. DNA of the CDR3: TGTGCCAGCTCACCCTCTCAGGGGGACTATGGCTACACCTTC. The complete variable domain, with remaining parts taken from reference TRBV18 and TRBJ1-2, reads NAGVMQNPRHLVRRRGQEARLRCSPMKGHSHVYWYRQLPEEGLKFMVYLQKENIIDESGMPKERFSAEFPKEGPSILRIQQVVRGDSAAYFCASSPSQGDYGYTFGSGTRLTVV.

The chain joins TRBV18 to TRBJ2-7; 11 bases map to TRBD2. The CDR3 runs to 14 residues. The germline V gene encodes CDR1 KGHSH and CDR2 LQKENI. After removal of 6 bases from V and 4 bases from J, the junction contained 5 bases not matched to a gene. The CDR3 DNA follows: TGTGCCAGCTCGGTACTAGCGGGGGAATACGAGCAGTACTTC. Its protein is CASSVLAGEYEQYF.

The table lists this clone with a few counts. The chain is built from TRBV6-1 and TRBJ1-1, with D hard to call. The CDR3 totals 12 residues. CDR1 is MNHNS, CDR2 SASEGT, per germline. The V end was cut by 3 bases, the J end by 9 bases, with 11 bases between. CDR3 in DNA: TGTGCCAGCAGTGAGTTGGACGGGAAAGCTTTCTTT. It codes for CASSELDGKAFF.

The V gene is TRBV5-1, the J gene TRBJ1-1; D not resolved. Trimming removed 2 bases at V and 0 bases at J, with 8 bases between. Germline loops: CDR1 SGHRS, CDR2 YFSETQ. This CDR3 contains 14 residues. As DNA, the CDR3 is TGCGCCAGCAGCTTTTCTGCCCTGAACACTGAAGCTTTCTTT. Translating gives CASSFSALNTEAFF.

The V call is TRBV6-5, the J call TRBJ2-7, with D uncertain. The V end lost 6 bases, the J end lost 0 bases, and 9 bases lay between the germline ends. Germline V CDR1 and CDR2: MNHEY, SVGAGI. This CDR3 is built from 13 residues. The CDR3, as DNA: TGTGCCAGCAGGTACGGAAGCTCCTACGAGCAGTACTTC. Amino acids: CASRYGSSYEQYF.

V is TRBV5-1 and J is TRBJ2-2, with D unresolved. From germline, CDR1 is SGHRS and CDR2 YFSETQ. This CDR3 region has 17 residues. V was cut by 6 bases and J by 3 bases, with 21 bases left in between. The CDR3 reads CASNLGPRTADTGELFF. Written as DNA, the CDR3 is TGCGCCAGCAACCTGGGTCCCAGGACGGCGGACACCGGGGAGCTGTTTTTT.

This rearrangement joins TRBV5-6 to TRBJ2-7, with a possible D match to TRBD1 (6 bases). The V gene's germline CDR1 is SGHDT and CDR2 YYEEEE. V was shortened by 2 bases and J by 0 bases, with 12 bases between the two germline ends. This CDR3 contains 15 residues. In DNA, the CDR3 is TGTGCCAGCAGCTTCAGGGGCCCCAGCTCCTACGAGCAGTACTTC. This codes for CASSFRGPSSYEQYF.

For this clone: The same CDR3 arises from other DNA sequences in this sample as well. CDR3 DNA sequence: TGTGCCAGCTCACCAAGCGCAGGGGACTACGAGCAGTACTTC. This translates into CASSPSAGDYEQYF. The V and J genes are TRBV18 and TRBJ2-7; possibly TRBD1 for D (6 bases). V lost 2 bases and J lost 3, with 11 bases in between. The CDR3 is 14 amino acids. Germline V gene data show CDR1 as KGHSH and CDR2 as LQKENI.

J is TRBJ1-1 and V is TRBV29-1; D is undetermined. The CDR3 loop spans 13 amino acids. V was clipped by 3 bases and J by 6 bases, with 14 bases between them. Looked up from germline, CDR1 is SQVTM and CDR2 is ANQGSEA. CDR3: CSVERLLGPEAFF. The CDR3 DNA follows: TGCAGCGTTGAGAGGTTGCTAGGCCCTGAAGCTTTCTTT.

This sequence joins TRBV6-1 and TRBJ1-4; a weak D match, TRBD1 (6 bases). The ends were cut back, 3 bases at V and 5 bases at J, with 16 bases in the middle. CDR3 length equals 16 residues. Germline values: CDR1 MNHNS, CDR2 SASEGT. The CDR3 bases are TGTGCCAGCAGTGAGGGGCTGGTAAGGGGGAATGAAAAACTGTTTTTT. This gives the protein CASSEGLVRGNEKLFF.

The J gene is TRBJ1-3, the V gene TRBV5-4; perhaps TRBD1 as D (5 bases). Trimming shortened V by 4 bases and J by 0 bases, and 11 bases separated the two germline ends. CDR3 size: 15 residues. Germline CDR1 SGHNT, CDR2 YYREEE (reference sequence). The chain's CDR3 is CASSPGTGSGNTIYF. Written as DNA, the CDR3 is TGTGCCAGCAGCCCGGGGACTGGCTCTGGAAACACCATATATTTT.

The chain uses TRBV6-6 and TRBJ1-4; 8 bases fit TRBD1. CDR3 size: 14 residues. V shed 8 bases, J shed 7 bases, and the junction held 9 bases outside the gene matches. Germline CDR1 is MNHNY and CDR2 is SVGAGI (reference sequence). The CDR3 spells CASGAGTGVEKLFF. CDR3 nucleotide sequence: TGTGCCAGCGGGGCTGGGACAGGAGTTGAAAAACTGTTTTTT.

V is TRBV27 and J is TRBJ2-1, with D unresolved. Germline V lookup: CDR1 MNHEY, CDR2 SMNVEV (reference sequence). This CDR3 comprises 15 residues. Trimming shortened V by 2 bases and J by 0 bases, and 8 bases separated the two germline ends. The CDR3 loop reads CASSLMTSSYNEQFF. The CDR3 region has the DNA TGTGCCAGCAGTTTAATGACAAGCTCCTACAATGAGCAGTTCTTC.

In the case of this clone: Other DNA sequences in this sample translate to the same CDR3. V usage is TRBV19 and J usage is TRBJ2-1, with 8 nucleotides matching TRBD2. The CDR3 length is 15 residues. V dropped 2 bases and J dropped 5; count of bases not matched to a gene: 5. Germline-derived CDR1 and CDR2 are LNHDA and SQIVND (reference sequence). The DNA of the CDR3 is TGTGCCAGTAGTATAAGAACTAGCGGCAACAATGAGCAGTTCTTC. It encodes CASSIRTSGNNEQFF. Drawing the rest from reference TRBV19 and TRBJ2-1, the complete variable domain is DGGITQSPKYLFRKEGQNVTLSCEQNLNHDAMYWYRQDPGQGLRLIYYSQIVNDFQKGDIAEGYSVSREKKESFPLTVTSAQKNPTAFYLCASSIRTSGNNEQFFGPGTRLTVL.

The chain links TRBV27 to TRBJ2-1; 9 bases fit TRBD2. Germline CDR1 and CDR2: MNHEY and SMNVEV (reference sequence). V lost 8 bases to trimming and J lost 0 bases; unmatched junction nucleotides: 5. This CDR3 spans 15 amino acids. The CDR3 loop reads CASAGGSPSYNEQFF. Written as DNA, the CDR3 is TGTGCCAGCGCGGGAGGGTCCCCCTCCTACAATGAGCAGTTCTTC.